This T cell receptor (beta chain) was documented in a study of blood T cell repertoires in COVID-19. Study in general: PBMCs, B-cell-depleted T cells, or T cells provided the cDNA or gDNA that made up the material.

Study processing details: Quantification of nucleated cells was approximated via reference gene primer amplification. Only in-frame clones appear in the TCRdb table, and some are missing; sequencing was by immunoSEQ multiplex PCR. From that table come the V and J calls and clone size; the DNA was used to work out D and trimming. The sample yields roughly 200,000 clones, 65% to 90% seen once. This CDR3 is 18 amino acids long. Germline V gives CDR1 SGHKS, CDR2 YYEKEE (reference sequence). Germline trimming cut 0 bases from V and 5 bases from J; bases unmatched to any gene: 9. The chain combines TRBV5-5 with TRBJ2-5; 14 bases align to TRBD2. What was sequenced was peripheral blood. The receptor was isolated from a human donor in a cohort sampled during active COVID-19. For the CDR3, the DNA is TGTGCCAGCAGCTTGGGGCGACTAGCGGGAGGGCCAGGGGAGACCCAGTACTTC. Protein: CASSLGRLAGGPGETQYF.